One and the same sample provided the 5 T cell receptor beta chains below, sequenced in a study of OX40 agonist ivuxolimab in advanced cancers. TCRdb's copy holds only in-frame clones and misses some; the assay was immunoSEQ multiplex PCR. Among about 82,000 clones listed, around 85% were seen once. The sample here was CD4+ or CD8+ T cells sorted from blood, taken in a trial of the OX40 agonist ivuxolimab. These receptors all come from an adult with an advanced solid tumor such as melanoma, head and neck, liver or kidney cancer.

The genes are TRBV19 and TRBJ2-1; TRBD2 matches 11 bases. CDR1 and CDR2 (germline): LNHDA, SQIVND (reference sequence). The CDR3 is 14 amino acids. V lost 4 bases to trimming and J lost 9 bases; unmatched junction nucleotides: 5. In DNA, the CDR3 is TGTGCCAGTAGTAGCCGACTAGCGGGGCTTGAGCAGTTCTTC. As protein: CASSSRLAGLEQFF.

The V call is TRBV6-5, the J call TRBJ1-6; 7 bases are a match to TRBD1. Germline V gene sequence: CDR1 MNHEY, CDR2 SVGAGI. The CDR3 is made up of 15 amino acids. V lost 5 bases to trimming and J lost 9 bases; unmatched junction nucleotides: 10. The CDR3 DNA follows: TGTGCCAGCAGTCGAGACAGGGATGAGGCTTCACCCCTCCACTTT. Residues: CASSRDRDEASPLHF.

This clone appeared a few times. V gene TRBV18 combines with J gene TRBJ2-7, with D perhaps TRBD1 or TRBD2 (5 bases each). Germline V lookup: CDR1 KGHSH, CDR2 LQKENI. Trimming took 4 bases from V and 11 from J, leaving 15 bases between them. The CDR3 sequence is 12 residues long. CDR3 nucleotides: TGTGCCAGCTCACAACAGACCGGGGCGGAGTACTTC. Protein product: CASSQQTGAEYF.

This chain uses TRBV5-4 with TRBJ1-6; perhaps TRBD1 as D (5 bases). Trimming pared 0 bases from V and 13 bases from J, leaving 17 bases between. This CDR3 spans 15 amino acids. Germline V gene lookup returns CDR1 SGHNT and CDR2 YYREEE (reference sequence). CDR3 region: CASSLEGRRSSPLHF. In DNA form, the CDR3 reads TGTGCCAGCAGCTTGGAGGGACGCCGCTCCTCTCCCCTCCACTTT.

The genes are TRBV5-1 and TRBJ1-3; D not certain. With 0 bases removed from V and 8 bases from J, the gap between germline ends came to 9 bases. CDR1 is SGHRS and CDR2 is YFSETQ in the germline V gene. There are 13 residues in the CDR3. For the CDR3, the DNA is TGCGCCAGCAGCTTGGGGTCGGCGGACACCATATATTTT. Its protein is CASSLGSADTIYF.